The text below deals with one T cell receptor (beta chain). Antigen unknown. One end of the junction varies from germline; a read error may be responsible. TCRdb recomputed calls from the 5' RACE reads with MiXCR, one row per CDR3 protein. The table shows a few hundred thousand distinct CDR3 sequences, with 18% occurring only once. The data belong to a study of CD8 T cells in ankylosing spondylitis. Study results and limitations: Seemingly distinctive of ankylosing spondylitis blood was a TCR beta motif formed by eight highly homologous variants. In ankylosing spondylitis patients, matched synovial fluid reportedly showed significant enrichment of disease-linked clones.

The CDR3 has 14 amino acids. Looked up from germline, CDR1 is LGHNA and CDR2 is YSLEER. Sequenced: blood, either unsorted or a sorted T cell fraction (not recorded which). The gene calls are TRBV4-3 and TRBJ1-1; 7 bases map to TRBD1. This TCR was sampled from a male donor with ankylosing spondylitis or in good health (not recorded which). The CDR3 DNA follows: TGCGCCAGCAGCGAAGACAGGGTGAACACTGAAGCTTTCTTT. Protein: CASSEDRVNTEAFF.